These 17 T cell receptor beta chains originate from one sample sequenced in a study of Ad26.COV2.S vaccination and SARS-CoV-2 variants. The data were produced by immunoSEQ multiplex PCR, yet TCRdb's version contains in-frame clones alone and is incomplete. The table records under 600,000 clones, 70% to 90% of them present only once. The treatment here: roughly 20 received Ad26.COV2.S at low or high dose, single or two shots; 5 received placebo; per-sample allocation not given. Samples were taken on day 63 after the first vaccine or placebo injection. The specimen was peripheral blood, collected in a trial of Ad26.COV2.S vaccine versus placebo. The receptors originated from a person aged 18 to 59 who received the Ad26.COV2.S COVID-19 vaccine or a placebo.

The CDR3 loop is CASSLAGVPLVYGYTF. The CDR3 DNA sequence: TGTGCCAGCAGCTTGGCGGGGGTCCCCCTGGTATATGGCTACACCTTC. J is TRBJ1-2 and V is TRBV5-6; tentative D call: TRBD1 (5 bases). The CDR3 totals 16 residues. Trimming left V 0 bases short and J 5 bases short, with 17 bases between. The germline CDR1 and CDR2 sequences are SGHDT and YYEEEE.

The CDR3 loop is CASSIGTGLNQPQHF. CDR3 nucleotides: TGTGCCAGTAGTATCGGGACAGGACTCAATCAGCCCCAGCATTTT. The rearrangement uses TRBV19 and TRBJ1-5; 8 bases are shared with TRBD1. J was trimmed by 3 bases and V by 3 bases; bases with no gene match: 4. Germline V gene lookup returns CDR1 LNHDA and CDR2 SQIVND (reference sequence). There are 15 residues in the CDR3.

The V gene is TRBV19, the J gene TRBJ2-1, with D tentatively TRBD2 (6 bases). The ends were cut back, 4 bases at V and 4 bases at J, with 8 bases in the middle. Germline lookup yields CDR1 LNHDA and CDR2 SQIVND (reference sequence). There are 13 residues in the CDR3. The CDR3 DNA is TGTGCCAGTAGTACCCGGGAGTACAATGAGCAGTTCTTC. Protein sequence: CASSTREYNEQFF.

The rearrangement uses TRBV2 and TRBJ2-3; D not certain. Germline V CDR1 and CDR2: SNHLY, FYNNEI. V lost 3 bases and J 6 bases, leaving 4 bases between the germline ends. The CDR3 runs 11 residues. The CDR3 is CASSEIDTQYF. The CDR3 nucleotides are TGTGCCAGCAGTGAGATCGATACGCAGTATTTT.

The V and J genes are TRBV9 and TRBJ2-7; no firm D call. The CDR3 is made up of 11 amino acids. V was cut by 7 bases and J by 5 bases, with 10 bases left in between. From germline, CDR1 is SGDLS and CDR2 YYNGEE. CDR3 DNA: TGTGCCAGCGGGCCCGAACACGAGCAGTACTTC. Residues: CASGPEHEQYF.

The V and J genes are TRBV5-1 and TRBJ1-5; 9 bases match TRBD1. The germline CDR1 and CDR2 sequences are SGHRS and YFSETQ. V shed 6 bases and J 2 bases; nucleotides not matched to a gene: 6. This CDR3 has 15 residues. The CDR3 nucleotides read TGCGCCAGCAAACAGGGGGCGGGGGGCAATCAGCCCCAGCATTTT. Translation gives CASKQGAGGNQPQHF.

The J gene is TRBJ2-1, the V gene TRBV28; 10 bases line up with TRBD2. Germline V gene data show CDR1 as MDHEN and CDR2 as SYDVKM. V lost 2 bases, J lost 9 bases, and 4 bases stayed unmatched. The CDR3 has 14 amino acids. CDR3 residues: CASSLPSGSSEQFF. CDR3 coding DNA: TGTGCCAGCAGTTTACCTAGCGGGAGTAGTGAGCAGTTCTTC.

This chain uses TRBV5-1 with TRBJ1-2, with 10 nucleotides matching TRBD1. The CDR3 extends over 15 amino acids. Germline V gives CDR1 SGHRS, CDR2 YFSETQ. V shed 4 bases, J shed 8 bases, and the junction held 11 bases outside the gene matches. The CDR3 spells CASSLTTGGAGGYTF. CDR3 nucleotides: TGCGCCAGCAGCCTGACGACAGGGGGCGCAGGAGGCTACACCTTC.

This rearrangement joins TRBV6-5 to TRBJ2-7; no clear D gene. Trimming pared 6 bases from V and 6 bases from J, leaving 9 bases between. This CDR3 is 11 amino acids long. Per the germline V gene, CDR1 is MNHEY and CDR2 is SVGAGI. The CDR3 region is CASRSLSEQYF. In DNA, the CDR3 is TGTGCCAGCAGATCCCTATCCGAGCAGTACTTC.

The gene calls are TRBV24-1 and TRBJ2-2; D unclear. V lost 9 bases to trimming and J lost 1 base, with 8 bases between them. CDR1 and CDR2 from the germline V gene are KGHDR and SFDVKD. The CDR3 has 13 amino acids. CDR3 DNA: TGTGCCACCGGAGACCAGAACACCGGGGAGCTGTTTTTT. Translated, it gives CATGDQNTGELFF.

The chain is built from TRBV5-1 and TRBJ2-1, with 12 bases identical to TRBD2. CDR1 is SGHRS and CDR2 is YFSETQ in the germline V gene. V was pared by 4 bases and J by 2 bases, with 7 bases of the junction left unmatched. The length of the CDR3 is 17 residues. The CDR3 spells CASSPRLAGVTYNEQFF. For the CDR3, the DNA is TGCGCCAGCAGCCCAAGACTAGCGGGAGTAACCTACAATGAGCAGTTCTTC. Complete variable domain (other parts from reference TRBV5-1 and TRBJ2-1): KAGVTQTPRYLIKTRGQQVTLSCSPISGHRSVSWYQQTPGQGLQFLFEYFSETQRNKGNFPGRFSGRQFSNSRSEMNVSTLELGDSALYLCASSPRLAGVTYNEQFFGPGTRLTVL.

J is TRBJ1-4 and V is TRBV25-1, with D uncertain. V lost 2 bases and J 7 bases, leaving 11 bases between the germline ends. Per the germline V gene, CDR1 is MGHDK and CDR2 is SYGVNS. CDR3 length: 14 residues. This CDR3 reads CASSEIWGGEKLFF. The CDR3 DNA reads as TGTGCCAGCAGTGAAATTTGGGGAGGTGAAAAACTGTTTTTT.

The rearrangement uses TRBV28 and TRBJ2-6; 7 bases agree with TRBD2. Trimming took 4 bases from V and 0 from J; bases not matched to a gene: 3. CDR3 length equals 16 residues. Germline CDR1 is MDHEN and CDR2 is SYDVKM. The CDR3 DNA reads as TGTGCCAGCAGTTCGGGAGGCGTCTCTGGGGCCAACGTCCTGACTTTC. Translation gives CASSSGGVSGANVLTF.

This chain connects TRBV7-9 to TRBJ2-1; possibly TRBD1 or TRBD2 for D (5 bases each). Trimming left V 6 bases short and J 0 bases short, with 24 bases between. The CDR3 runs to 19 residues. From germline, CDR1 is SEHNR and CDR2 FQNEAQ (reference sequence). The CDR3 here is CASSQDSEGGSSSYNEQFF. CDR3 DNA sequence: TGTGCCAGCAGTCAAGACAGCGAAGGAGGAAGCAGCTCCTACAATGAGCAGTTCTTC.

The V call is TRBV6-5, the J call TRBJ2-7; 8 nucleotides line up with TRBD2. The CDR3 extends over 15 amino acids. Germline CDR1 is MNHEY and CDR2 is SVGAGI. Trimming removed 2 bases from V and 3 bases from J; junction bases left unmatched: 6. CDR3 nucleotides: TGTGCCAGCAGTTACGGGGTAGCGGGGTACTACGAGCAGTACTTC. Amino acid sequence: CASSYGVAGYYEQYF.

This chain links TRBV30 with TRBJ1-4; D remains ambiguous. The CDR3 contains 11 residues. V was cut by 4 bases and J by 7 bases, with 7 bases left in between. Germline V gene data show CDR1 as GTSNPN and CDR2 as SVGIG (reference sequence). In DNA, the CDR3 is TGTGCCTGGAATGGCGGTGAAAAACTGTTTTTT. Residues: CAWNGGEKLFF.

The rearrangement links TRBV28 to TRBJ2-4; tentatively, D is TRBD2 (7 bases). Germline assignment: CDR1 MDHEN and CDR2 SYDVKM. V gave up 2 bases and J gave up 3 bases, with 11 bases separating them. The CDR3 consists of 15 residues. The CDR3 DNA is TGTGCCAGCAGTTTACAGGGGAGGGGCAAAAACATTCAGTACTTC. It yields the protein CASSLQGRGKNIQYF.